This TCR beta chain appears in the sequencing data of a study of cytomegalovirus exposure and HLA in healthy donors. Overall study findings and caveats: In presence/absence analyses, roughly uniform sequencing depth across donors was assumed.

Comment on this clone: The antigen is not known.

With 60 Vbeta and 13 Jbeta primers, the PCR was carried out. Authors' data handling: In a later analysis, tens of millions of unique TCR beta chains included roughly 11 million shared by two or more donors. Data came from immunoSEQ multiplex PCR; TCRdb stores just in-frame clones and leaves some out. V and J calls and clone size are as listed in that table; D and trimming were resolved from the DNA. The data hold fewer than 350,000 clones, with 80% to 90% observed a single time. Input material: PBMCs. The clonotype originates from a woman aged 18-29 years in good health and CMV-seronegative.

The CDR3 DNA reads as TGTGCCAGCAGCCCCGAACTAGCTTATGACGAGCAGTACTTC. Amino acid sequence: CASSPELAYDEQYF. The chain combines TRBV9 with TRBJ2-7; possible D gene TRBD2, 6 bases. The CDR3 sequence is 14 residues long. CDR1 and CDR2 (germline): SGDLS, YYNGEE. V lost 4 bases and J lost 5, with 16 bases in between.